Following are 24 T cell receptor beta chains from one sample sequenced in a study of siplizumab effects on memory and regulatory T cells. This table comes from immunoSEQ multiplex PCR, and its TCRdb copy is limited to in-frame clones, with some not included. The data hold about 120,000 clones, with just over 90% observed a single time. Sequenced: non-Treg CD4+ T cells sorted from blood. These receptors came from a human donor in good health.

The chain carries TRBV6-5 and TRBJ2-7, with 11 bases identical to TRBD1. Trimming cost V 5 bases and J 11 bases; bases outside gene matches: 8. Germline CDR1 reads MNHEY; CDR2 reads SVGAGI. The CDR3 sequence is 13 residues long. The CDR3 nucleotides are TGTGCCAGCAGTAGACCGGGACAGGGGGAAGAGTACTTC. It codes for CASSRPGQGEEYF.

The V gene is TRBV7-6, the J gene TRBJ1-2; tentatively, D is TRBD1 (5 bases). CDR3 length: 16 residues. The germline V and J ends were trimmed by 2 bases and 4 bases, with 17 bases remaining between them. Germline V gives CDR1 SGHVS, CDR2 FNYEAQ. The CDR3: CASSLTGGTLSYGYTF. The CDR3 bases are TGTGCCAGCAGCTTAACGGGGGGGACCCTGAGCTATGGCTACACCTTC.

The chain joins TRBV29-1 to TRBJ1-4; 9 positions agree with TRBD1. Trimming cost V 7 bases and J 1 base; bases outside gene matches: 7. The CDR3 length is 15 residues. CDR1 SQVTM and CDR2 ANQGSEA come from the germline V gene. In DNA, the CDR3 is TGCAGCGCCGAGGACAGGGGACGAACTAATGAAAAACTGTTTTTT. Residues: CSAEDRGRTNEKLFF. Using reference TRBV29-1 and TRBJ1-4 for the parts outside the CDR3, the full variable domain is SAVISQKPSRDICQRGTSLTIQCQVDSQVTMMFWYRQQPGQSLTLIATANQGSEATYESGFVIDKFPISRPNLTFSTLTVSNMSPEDSSIYLCSAEDRGRTNEKLFFGSGTQLSVL.

The sample holds one count of this clone. The V gene is TRBV4-1, the J gene TRBJ2-7; D remains ambiguous. The CDR3 extends over 14 amino acids. V lost 0 bases and J lost 2, with 8 bases in between. CDR1 is MGHRA, CDR2 YSYEKL, per germline. In DNA, the CDR3 is TGCGCCAGCAGCCAAGATAACAGAGCCTACGAGCAGTACTTC. Protein: CASSQDNRAYEQYF.

This chain connects TRBV9 to TRBJ2-3, with TRBD2 identical over 10 bases. The J segment lost 3 bases and the V segment lost 0 bases, leaving 4 bases of the junction unmatched. Germline lookup yields CDR1 SGDLS and CDR2 YYNGEE. The CDR3 loop spans 16 amino acids. CDR3 region: CASSVDQRGGTDTQYF. CDR3 DNA: TGTGCCAGCAGCGTAGACCAGCGGGGGGGGACAGATACGCAGTATTTT.

This clone was recorded only once. This sequence joins TRBV18 and TRBJ2-1; 12 bases line up with TRBD1. CDR3 size: 15 residues. The ends lost 4 bases at V and 5 bases at J; junction bases unmatched: 3. Germline V gene data show CDR1 as KGHSH and CDR2 as LQKENI. CDR3 loop: CASSLGTGGNNEQFF. CDR3 in DNA: TGTGCCAGCTCACTCGGGACAGGGGGCAACAATGAGCAGTTCTTC.

The rearrangement joins TRBV7-3 to TRBJ1-1; TRBD1 is a possible D gene (5 bases). The CDR3 runs to 14 residues. Trimming left V 5 bases short and J 3 bases short, with 13 bases between. Germline V lookup: CDR1 SGHTA, CDR2 FQGTGA. In DNA form, the CDR3 reads TGTGCCAGCAGCCTCGAAGGGGCGGACACTGAAGCTTTCTTT. Its protein is CASSLEGADTEAFF.

This chain links TRBV4-1 with TRBJ2-2; no firm D call. The V gene lost 1 base and the J gene lost 6 bases, with 6 bases spanning the gap. The CDR3 is 13 residues long. CDR1 and CDR2 from the germline V gene are MGHRA and YSYEKL. The CDR3 spells CASSQVTAGELFF. In DNA form, the CDR3 reads TGCGCCAGCAGCCAAGTCACAGCCGGGGAGCTGTTTTTT.

This clone was seen only a few times. The gene calls are TRBV5-6 and TRBJ2-2, with TRBD2 matching 11 bases. The germline V gene has CDR1 SGHDT and CDR2 YYEEEE. The CDR3 runs to 18 residues. The ends lost 4 bases at V and 2 bases at J; junction bases unmatched: 10. The CDR3: CASSGGLAVIVNTGELFF. The CDR3 region has the DNA TGTGCCAGCAGCGGGGGACTAGCGGTGATAGTTAACACCGGGGAGCTGTTTTTT.

The rearrangement links TRBV2 to TRBJ1-2, with D tentatively TRBD1 (6 bases). The V gene lost 2 bases and the J gene lost 5 bases, with 15 bases spanning the gap. The length of the CDR3 is 15 residues. Germline V gene sequence: CDR1 SNHLY, CDR2 FYNNEI. CDR3 sequence: CASSERRDTLYGYTF. DNA of the CDR3: TGTGCCAGCAGTGAACGGAGGGACACCCTTTATGGCTACACCTTC.

The chain has TRBV18 and TRBJ1-1; D is perhaps TRBD1 (5 bases). Deletions cut 4 bases from V and 2 bases from J, with 14 bases between. CDR3 length: 15 residues. CDR1 is KGHSH and CDR2 is LQKENI in the germline V gene. The CDR3 sequence is CASSRYAGDNTEAFF. CDR3 bases: TGTGCCAGCTCACGTTATGCCGGGGACAACACTGAAGCTTTCTTT.

The rearrangement links TRBV30 to TRBJ1-5; 9 nucleotides agree with TRBD1. The CDR3 has 13 amino acids. V gave up 1 base and J gave up 5 bases; unmatched junction bases: 0. Germline V gives CDR1 GTSNPN, CDR2 SVGIG (reference sequence). In DNA, the CDR3 is TGTGCCTGGAGTGGGACAGGGGATCAGCCCCAGCATTTT. Residues: CAWSGTGDQPQHF.

The chain couples TRBV6-5 to TRBJ2-5, with 12 bases aligning to TRBD2. The CDR3 has 14 residues. Germline V gene data show CDR1 as MNHEY and CDR2 as SVGAGI. The junction had 6 bases not matched to a gene; V was cut back by 6 bases and J by 7 bases. CDR3 in amino acids: CASSPSGGALTQYF. CDR3 nucleotide sequence: TGTGCCAGCAGCCCTAGCGGGGGGGCCTTGACCCAGTACTTC.

The chain uses TRBV10-3 and TRBJ2-1; no definite D call. The CDR3 sequence is 14 residues long. V dropped 0 bases and J dropped 4 bases, with 7 bases sitting between them. Germline V gene lookup returns CDR1 ENHRY and CDR2 SYGVKD. The CDR3, as DNA: TGTGCCATCAGTGAGTCGGCAGAATACAATGAGCAGTTCTTC. Translating it yields CAISESAEYNEQFF.

The chain couples TRBV2 to TRBJ2-7, with 11 bases lining up with TRBD1. V lost 6 bases to trimming and J lost 4 bases; unmatched junction nucleotides: 5. CDR1 is SNHLY, CDR2 FYNNEI, per germline. This CDR3 is built from 14 residues. The CDR3 nucleotides are TGTGCCAGCAGACCGGACAGGGGGCCTTACGAGCAGTACTTC. It translates to CASRPDRGPYEQYF.

This clone showed up just once. The same CDR3 can be traced to other DNA sequences in this sample. The chain recombines TRBV6-5 with TRBJ2-7; possible D gene TRBD1, 6 bases. This CDR3 is built from 13 residues. Trimming cost V 5 bases and J 3 bases, with 11 bases left between them. CDR1 is MNHEY, CDR2 SVGAGI, per germline. CDR3 amino acids: CASSRTALYEQYF. CDR3 in DNA: TGTGCCAGCAGTCGGACAGCTCTCTACGAGCAGTACTTC.

With respect to this clone: Its ends do not fully match the called genes, so a read error is possible. The chain is built from TRBV4-3 and TRBJ2-2, with 13 nucleotides matching TRBD2. CDR1 LGHNA and CDR2 YSLEER come from the germline V gene. The CDR3 loop spans 16 amino acids. The CDR3, as DNA: TGCGCCAGCAGCCCGGGGGGACTAGCGGGAACCGAGGAGCTGTTTTTT. Its translation is CASSPGGLAGTEELFF.

The V gene is TRBV7-9, the J gene TRBJ1-3; 7 positions match TRBD1. The germline CDR1 and CDR2 sequences are SEHNR and FQNEAQ (reference sequence). The CDR3 spans 14 residues. Trimming at V came to 4 bases and at J to 2 bases, leaving 2 bases not matched to a gene. The CDR3 sequence is CASSSDRAGNTIYF. In DNA, the CDR3 is TGTGCCAGCAGCTCCGACAGGGCTGGAAACACCATATATTTT.

V is TRBV7-8 and J is TRBJ1-5; D not certain. Germline CDR1 is SGHVS and CDR2 is FQNEAQ. Trimming shortened V by 0 bases and J by 6 bases, and 6 bases separated the two germline ends. The CDR3 length is 13 residues. In nucleotides, the CDR3 is TGTGCCAGCAGCTTAGCCGAAGCTCAGCCCCAGCATTTT. Protein: CASSLAEAQPQHF.

The chain is built from TRBV25-1 and TRBJ1-2; 9 bases agree with TRBD1. The length of the CDR3 is 14 residues. V lost 6 bases and J lost 3; bases outside the gene matches: 5. CDR1 MGHDK and CDR2 SYGVNS come from the germline V gene. The CDR3 DNA follows: TGTGCCAGCAGAAGGACAGGGGTTGACTATGGCTACACCTTC. It is translated as CASRRTGVDYGYTF.

The rearrangement links TRBV2 to TRBJ1-2; 7 nucleotides line up with TRBD1. Germline CDR1 reads SNHLY; CDR2 reads FYNNEI. J was trimmed by 8 bases and V by 7 bases; bases with no gene match: 10. The CDR3 length is 13 residues. The CDR3 DNA reads TGTGCCAGCACCGAGACAGGGAAGGGCGGCTACACCTTC. Amino acids: CASTETGKGGYTF.

The V and J genes are TRBV7-9 and TRBJ1-2; a possible D gene is TRBD1 (6 bases). This CDR3 spans 13 amino acids. From germline, CDR1 is SEHNR and CDR2 FQNEAQ (reference sequence). Trimming removed 1 base at V and 8 bases at J, with 11 bases between. CDR3 residues: CASSLVAGDGYTF. In nucleotides, the CDR3 is TGTGCCAGCAGCTTAGTGGCAGGGGACGGCTACACCTTC.

The chain carries TRBV5-1 and TRBJ1-2; TRBD1 agrees at 10 bases. The trim removed 4 bases at V and 7 bases at J, leaving 13 bases unmatched. Per germline, CDR1 SGHRS and CDR2 YFSETQ. The CDR3 is made up of 16 amino acids. CDR3 region: CASSTGTGDRMSGYTF. CDR3 DNA: TGCGCCAGCAGCACTGGGACAGGGGACAGGATGAGTGGCTACACCTTC.

CDR3: CASSDGTGGTEAFF. In nucleotides, the CDR3 is TGCGCCAGCAGCGACGGGACAGGGGGGACTGAAGCTTTCTTT. The V gene is TRBV5-1, the J gene TRBJ1-1; 11 nucleotides agree with TRBD1. The CDR3 totals 14 residues. V shed 4 bases and J 5 bases; nucleotides not matched to a gene: 4. The germline gives CDR1 SGHRS, CDR2 YFSETQ.